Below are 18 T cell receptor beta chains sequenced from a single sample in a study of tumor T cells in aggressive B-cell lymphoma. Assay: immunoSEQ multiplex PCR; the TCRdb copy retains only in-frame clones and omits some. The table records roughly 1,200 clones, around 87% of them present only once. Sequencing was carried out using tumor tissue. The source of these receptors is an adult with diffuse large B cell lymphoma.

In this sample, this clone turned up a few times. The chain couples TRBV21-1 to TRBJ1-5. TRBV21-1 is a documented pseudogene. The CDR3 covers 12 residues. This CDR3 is CASSKREPMQHF. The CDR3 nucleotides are TGTGCCAGCAGCAAACGGGAACCAATGCAGCATTTT.

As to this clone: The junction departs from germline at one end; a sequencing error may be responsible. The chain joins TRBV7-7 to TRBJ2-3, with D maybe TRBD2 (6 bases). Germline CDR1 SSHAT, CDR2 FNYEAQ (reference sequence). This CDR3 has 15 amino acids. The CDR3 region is CASSPGGTGVGTQYF. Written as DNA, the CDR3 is TGTGCTAGCAGCCCCGGGGGTACGGGGGTTGGTACGCAGTATTTT.

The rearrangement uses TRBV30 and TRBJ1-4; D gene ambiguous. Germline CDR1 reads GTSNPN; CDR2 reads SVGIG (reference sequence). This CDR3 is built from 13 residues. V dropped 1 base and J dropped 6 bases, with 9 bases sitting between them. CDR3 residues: CAWSGGEDEKLFF. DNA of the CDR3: TGTGCCTGGAGTGGAGGAGAAGATGAAAAACTGTTTTTT.

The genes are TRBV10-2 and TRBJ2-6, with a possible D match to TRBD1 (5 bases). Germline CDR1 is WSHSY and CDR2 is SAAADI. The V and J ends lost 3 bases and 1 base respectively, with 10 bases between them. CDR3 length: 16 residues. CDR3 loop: CASSDQGSSGANVLTF. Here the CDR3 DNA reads TGCGCCAGCAGTGACCAGGGTAGTTCTGGGGCCAACGTCCTGACTTTC.

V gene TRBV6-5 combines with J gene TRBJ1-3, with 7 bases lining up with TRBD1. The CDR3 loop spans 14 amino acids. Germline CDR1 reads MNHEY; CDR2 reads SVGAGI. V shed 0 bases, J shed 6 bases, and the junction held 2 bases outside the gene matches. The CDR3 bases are TGTGCCAGCAGTTACTCCGGGACAGTAAACACCATATATTTT. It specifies CASSYSGTVNTIYF.

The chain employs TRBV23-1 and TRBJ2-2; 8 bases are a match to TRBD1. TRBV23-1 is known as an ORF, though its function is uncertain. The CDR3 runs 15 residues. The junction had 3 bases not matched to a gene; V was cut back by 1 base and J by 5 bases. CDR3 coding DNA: TGCGCCAGCAGTCAATACAGGGGGAGGACCGGGGAGCTGTTTTTT. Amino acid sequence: CASSQYRGRTGELFF.

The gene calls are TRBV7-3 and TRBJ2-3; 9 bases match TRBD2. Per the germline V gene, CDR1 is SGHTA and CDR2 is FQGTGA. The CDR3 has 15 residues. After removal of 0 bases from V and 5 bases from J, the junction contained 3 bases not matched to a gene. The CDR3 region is CASSLTRGGLDTQYF. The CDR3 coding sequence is TGTGCCAGCAGCTTAACGCGGGGGGGCCTAGATACGCAGTATTTT.

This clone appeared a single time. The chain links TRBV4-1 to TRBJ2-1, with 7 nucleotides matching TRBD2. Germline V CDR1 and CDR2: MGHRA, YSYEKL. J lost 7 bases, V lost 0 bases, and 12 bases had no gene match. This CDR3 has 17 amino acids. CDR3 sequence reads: CASSQDRAGRLGNEQFF. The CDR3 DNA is TGCGCCAGCAGCCAAGATCGAGCCGGGAGGCTAGGGAATGAGCAGTTCTTC.

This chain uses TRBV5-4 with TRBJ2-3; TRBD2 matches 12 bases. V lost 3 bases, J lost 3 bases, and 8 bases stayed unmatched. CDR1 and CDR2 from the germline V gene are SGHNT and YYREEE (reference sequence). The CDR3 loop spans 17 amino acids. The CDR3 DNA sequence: TGTGCCAGCAGCTCGACCCTAACTAGCGGGAGGACAGATACGCAGTATTTT. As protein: CASSSTLTSGRTDTQYF.

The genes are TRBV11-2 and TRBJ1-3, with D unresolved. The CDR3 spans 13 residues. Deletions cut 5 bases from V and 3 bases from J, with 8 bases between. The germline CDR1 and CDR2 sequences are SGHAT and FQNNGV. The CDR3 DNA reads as TGTGCCAGCAGCCCTGTAAATGGAAACACCATATATTTT. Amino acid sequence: CASSPVNGNTIYF.

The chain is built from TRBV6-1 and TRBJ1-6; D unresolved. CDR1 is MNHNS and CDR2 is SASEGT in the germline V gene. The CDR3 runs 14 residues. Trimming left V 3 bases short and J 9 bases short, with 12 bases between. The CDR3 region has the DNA TGTGCCAGCAGTGATCGGGGTGCTGCTTCACCCCTCCACTTT. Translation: CASSDRGAASPLHF.

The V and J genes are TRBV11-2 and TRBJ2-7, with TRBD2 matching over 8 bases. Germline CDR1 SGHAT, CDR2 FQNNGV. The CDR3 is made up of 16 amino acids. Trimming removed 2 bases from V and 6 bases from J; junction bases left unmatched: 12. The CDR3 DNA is TGTGCCAGCAGCTTATACGGAGCGGGAGAATTGTCCGAGCAGTACGTC. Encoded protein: CASSLYGAGELSEQYV.

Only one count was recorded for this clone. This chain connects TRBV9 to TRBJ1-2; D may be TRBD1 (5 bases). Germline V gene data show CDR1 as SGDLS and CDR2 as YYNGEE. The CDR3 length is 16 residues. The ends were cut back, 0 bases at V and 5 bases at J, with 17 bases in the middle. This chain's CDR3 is CASSVETDTFAYGYTF. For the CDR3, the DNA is TGTGCCAGCAGCGTAGAGACAGACACATTCGCTTATGGCTACACCTTC.

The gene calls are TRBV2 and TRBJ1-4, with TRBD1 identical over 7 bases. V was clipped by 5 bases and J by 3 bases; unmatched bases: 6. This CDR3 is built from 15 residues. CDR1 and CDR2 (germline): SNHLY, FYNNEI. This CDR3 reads CASSILTGPNEKLFF. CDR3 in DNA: TGTGCCAGCAGTATCTTGACAGGGCCTAATGAAAAACTGTTTTTT. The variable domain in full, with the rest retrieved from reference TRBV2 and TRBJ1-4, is EPEVTQTPSHQVTQMGQEVILRCVPISNHLYFYWYRQILGQKVEFLVSFYNNEISEKSEIFDDQFSVERPDGSNFTLKIRSTKLEDSAMYFCASSILTGPNEKLFFGSGTQLSVL.

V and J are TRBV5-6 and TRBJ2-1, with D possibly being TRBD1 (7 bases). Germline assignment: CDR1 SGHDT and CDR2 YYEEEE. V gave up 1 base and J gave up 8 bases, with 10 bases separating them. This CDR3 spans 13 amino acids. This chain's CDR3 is CASSLFRGDEQFF. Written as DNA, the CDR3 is TGTGCCAGCAGCTTGTTCAGGGGGGATGAGCAGTTCTTC.

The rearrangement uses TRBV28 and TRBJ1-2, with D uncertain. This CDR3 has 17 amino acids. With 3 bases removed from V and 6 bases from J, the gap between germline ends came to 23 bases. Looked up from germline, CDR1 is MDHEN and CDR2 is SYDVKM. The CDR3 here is CASSFSKGVRARDGYTF. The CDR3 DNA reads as TGTGCCAGCAGTTTTAGCAAGGGAGTTAGGGCAAGGGATGGCTACACCTTC.

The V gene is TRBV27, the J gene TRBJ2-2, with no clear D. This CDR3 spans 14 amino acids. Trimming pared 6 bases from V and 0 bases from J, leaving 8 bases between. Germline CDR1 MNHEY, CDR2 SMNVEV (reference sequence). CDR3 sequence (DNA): TGTGCCAGCAGCCTACTCGCGAACACCGGGGAGCTGTTTTTT. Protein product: CASSLLANTGELFF.

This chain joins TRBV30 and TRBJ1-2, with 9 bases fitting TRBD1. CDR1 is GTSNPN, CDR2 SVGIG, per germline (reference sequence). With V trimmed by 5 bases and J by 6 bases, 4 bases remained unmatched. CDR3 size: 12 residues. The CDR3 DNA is TGTGCCTGGGGGGACAGGGTGGATGGCTACACCTTC. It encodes CAWGDRVDGYTF. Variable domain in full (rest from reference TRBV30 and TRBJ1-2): SQTIHQWPATLVQPVGSPLSLECTVEGTSNPNLYWYRQAAGRGLQLLFYSVGIGQISSEVPQNLSASRPQDRQFILSSKKLLLSDSGFYLCAWGDRVDGYTFGSGTRLTVV.